This is a list of T cell receptor beta chains from one sample in a study of OX40 agonist ivuxolimab in advanced cancers. Clones were read by immunoSEQ multiplex PCR, and TCRdb kept only the in-frame ones, dropping some. Of 100,000 to 150,000 clones in the sample, about 92% were seen once. Sequences were derived from CD4+ or CD8+ T cells sorted from blood, sampled in a trial of the OX40 agonist ivuxolimab. These receptors were taken from an adult with an advanced solid tumor such as melanoma, head and neck, liver or kidney cancer. Each CDR3 is given with its conserved first and last residue. Fields, in order: CDR3 DNA, CDR3 protein, J gene, D gene, V gene, clone size. D genes are given only for firm matches. Expanded clones get a size class; other rows say once, few or many, or leave the size out.

DNA: TGTGCCAGCAGTTTATCGCCAATCCGGGCAAATTCACCCCTCCACTTT
CDR3: CASSLSPIRANSPLHF
J: TRBJ1-6
D: -
V: TRBV27
size: -

DNA: TGTGCCAGCAGCCCAAGGGGAGGGACCGGGGAGCTGTTTTTT
CDR3: CASSPRGGTGELFF
J: TRBJ2-2
D: TRBD2
V: TRBV7-9
size: -

DNA: TGTGCCATCGGGCAACTAGCGGGAGAGACAGATACGCAGTATTTT
CDR3: CAIGQLAGETDTQYF
J: TRBJ2-3
D: TRBD2
V: TRBV10-3
size: -

DNA: TGTGCCAGCAGCTCCTACAGGGGGCGCGGAGATACGCAGTATTTT
CDR3: CASSSYRGRGDTQYF
J: TRBJ2-3
D: TRBD1
V: TRBV11-2
size: -

DNA: TGTGCCAGCAGCCGGTCGACAGGGTATAATGAAAAACTGTTTTTT
CDR3: CASSRSTGYNEKLFF
J: TRBJ1-4
D: TRBD1
V: TRBV7-6
size: -

DNA: TGTGCCAGCAGTGTCCTAGTGTCCTCCAATGAGCAGTTCTTC
CDR3: CASSVLVSSNEQFF
J: TRBJ2-1
D: -
V: TRBV6-1
size: -

DNA: TGTGCCACCCCAGAGGGCAGGGGGGACTACTACAATGAGCAGTTCTTC
CDR3: CATPEGRGDYYNEQFF
J: TRBJ2-1
D: -
V: TRBV7-9
size: few

DNA: TGTGCCAGCAGCTTGTGGGACAGGGGGCCGGTTGAAGCTTTCTTT
CDR3: CASSLWDRGPVEAFF
J: TRBJ1-1
D: TRBD1
V: TRBV5-1
size: -

DNA: TGCGCCAGCAGTGAGTATGGGACTAGCGGGCGGAATGAGCAGTTCTTC
CDR3: CASSEYGTSGRNEQFF
J: TRBJ2-1
D: TRBD2
V: TRBV10-1
size: -

DNA: TGTGCCAGCAGCCGGGACACCCTCAATCAGCCCCAGCATTTT
CDR3: CASSRDTLNQPQHF
J: TRBJ1-5
D: -
V: TRBV11-3
size: -

DNA: TGTGCCAGTAGAGGACAGTGGAGCCTGAACACTGAAGCTTTCTTT
CDR3: CASRGQWSLNTEAFF
J: TRBJ1-1
D: -
V: TRBV19
size: -

DNA: TGCGCCAGCAGCCAAGATCAGCTCCTAGGGGAGCAGTACTTC
CDR3: CASSQDQLLGEQYF
J: TRBJ2-7
D: -
V: TRBV7-9
size: -

DNA: TGTGCCAGCAGCAAAGACGGACGGACCAGCAATCAGCCCCAGCATTTT
CDR3: CASSKDGRTSNQPQHF
J: TRBJ1-5
D: -
V: TRBV21-1
size: -

DNA: TGTGCCAGTACTGATTCAGCGGGAGTGTCCTACAATGAGCAGTTCTTC
CDR3: CASTDSAGVSYNEQFF
J: TRBJ2-1
D: TRBD2
V: TRBV19
size: -

DNA: TGCAGCGTCGGGGGACAGAGGAGCCCCGGGGAGCTGTTTTTT
CDR3: CSVGGQRSPGELFF
J: TRBJ2-2
D: -
V: TRBV29-1
size: -

DNA: TGTGCCAGCAGTTCCCGTCCCTCTAACTACGAGCAGTACTTC
CDR3: CASSSRPSNYEQYF
J: TRBJ2-7
D: -
V: TRBV27
size: -

DNA: TGTGCCAGCAGTTTCCCCGGACAGTCCTACGAGCAGTACTTC
CDR3: CASSFPGQSYEQYF
J: TRBJ2-7
D: -
V: TRBV28
size: -

DNA: TGTGCCAGCAGTTCGGAGACAGGGGGGAACACTGAAGCTTTCTTT
CDR3: CASSSETGGNTEAFF
J: TRBJ1-1
D: TRBD1
V: TRBV6-6
size: once

DNA: TGTGCCAGCAGCTTATTTGTGAACACTGAAGCTTTCTTT
CDR3: CASSLFVNTEAFF
J: TRBJ1-1
D: -
V: TRBV7-2
size: -

DNA: TGCAGCGTTTCGACAGGGTACGAGCAGTACTTC
CDR3: CSVSTGYEQYF
J: TRBJ2-7
D: TRBD1
V: TRBV29-1
size: -

DNA: TGTGCCAGCAGTGATATCAGTGTGGGTGGCGCTGAAGCTTTCTTT
CDR3: CASSDISVGGAEAFF
J: TRBJ1-1
D: -
V: TRBV2
size: -

DNA: TGCGCCAGCAGCTTGGGCGGGGCGGCCTACGAGCAGTACTTC
CDR3: CASSLGGAAYEQYF
J: TRBJ2-7
D: -
V: TRBV5-1
size: -

DNA: TGCAGCGTTGCACTAGCGGGGGGAAACAATGAGCAGTTCTTC
CDR3: CSVALAGGNNEQFF
J: TRBJ2-1
D: TRBD2
V: TRBV29-1
size: -

DNA: TGTGCCAGCACCATATGGCAGGGCCGCTATGGCTACACCTTC
CDR3: CASTIWQGRYGYTF
J: TRBJ1-2
D: -
V: TRBV5-4
size: -

DNA: TGCAGCGTTGAAGTTACGGGGAACACTGAAGCTTTCTTT
CDR3: CSVEVTGNTEAFF
J: TRBJ1-1
D: -
V: TRBV29-1
size: once

DNA: TGTGCCAGCAGCCGCCGACAGGTCACGAATGAAAAACTGTTTTTT
CDR3: CASSRRQVTNEKLFF
J: TRBJ1-4
D: -
V: TRBV28
size: -

DNA: TGTGCCAGCTCACCTCGAAGACAAGAGACCCAGTACTTC
CDR3: CASSPRRQETQYF
J: TRBJ2-5
D: -
V: TRBV18
size: -

DNA: TGTGCCAGCAGTTTCCGGGGACAGGGCTACAATGAGCAGTTCTTC
CDR3: CASSFRGQGYNEQFF
J: TRBJ2-1
D: TRBD1
V: TRBV27
size: -

DNA: TGCGCCAGCAGCCCGTACCTCACAACGACGGGAGCTTCACCCCTCCACTTT
CDR3: CASSPYLTTTGASPLHF
J: TRBJ1-6
D: -
V: TRBV5-1
size: -

DNA: TGTGCCAGCAGCGACGGGGCACAGGGGAACACTGAAGCTTTCTTT
CDR3: CASSDGAQGNTEAFF
J: TRBJ1-1
D: -
V: TRBV6-5
size: -

DNA: TGTGCCAGCAGTCCCGCTAGCGGGAGCCCCTACAATGAGCAGTTCTTC
CDR3: CASSPASGSPYNEQFF
J: TRBJ2-1
D: TRBD2
V: TRBV7-9
size: -

DNA: TGCGCCAGCAGCCAAGGCAGACAGGTCGGTCGGGGCTACACCTTC
CDR3: CASSQGRQVGRGYTF
J: TRBJ1-2
D: -
V: TRBV4-3
size: -

DNA: TGTGCCAGCTCACCACTAGCTGTAGGGGGGCTCTACCCTGGCTACACCTTC
CDR3: CASSPLAVGGLYPGYTF
J: TRBJ1-2
D: -
V: TRBV18
size: -

DNA: TGCGCCAGCGCCCCCTTGCAGGGGGCAGCTGGAAACACCATATATTTT
CDR3: CASAPLQGAAGNTIYF
J: TRBJ1-3
D: TRBD1
V: TRBV5-1
size: -

DNA: TGTGCCAGCAGCAAGGAAGTACTTTACGAAGCTTTCTTT
CDR3: CASSKEVLYEAFF
J: TRBJ1-1
D: -
V: TRBV7-8
size: -

DNA: TGTGCCAGCAGCTTAGGAGGGCAGGGGGCCGGGCAGCCCCAGCATTTT
CDR3: CASSLGGQGAGQPQHF
J: TRBJ1-5
D: TRBD1
V: TRBV13
size: -

DNA: TGTGCCCCTAAACGGGGAAGGAATCAGCCCCAGCATTTT
CDR3: CAPKRGRNQPQHF
J: TRBJ1-5
D: -
V: TRBV27
size: -

DNA: TGTGCCAGCAGTGAGATGGACAGCACCTACGAGCAGTACTTC
CDR3: CASSEMDSTYEQYF
J: TRBJ2-7
D: -
V: TRBV25-1
size: -

DNA: TGTGCCAGCAGCTTGACCCCCCGCGGGGAGGACTATGGCTACACCTTC
CDR3: CASSLTPRGEDYGYTF
J: TRBJ1-2
D: -
V: TRBV5-6
size: -

DNA: TGCGCCAGCAGCCAACCCCCCGTTCGGCGGGACAGGGTCCTCTCTGGAAACACCATATATTTT
CDR3: CASSQPPVRRDRVLSGNTIYF
J: TRBJ1-3
D: TRBD1
V: TRBV4-1
size: -

DNA: TGTGCCAGCAGGTCCCAGATGTACTATGGCTACACCTTC
CDR3: CASRSQMYYGYTF
J: TRBJ1-2
D: -
V: TRBV28
size: -

DNA: TGTGCCAGCAGTTGGGAGGCAGGGGGCTACTATGGCTACACCTTC
CDR3: CASSWEAGGYYGYTF
J: TRBJ1-2
D: TRBD1
V: TRBV28
size: -

DNA: TGTGCCAGCAGCGCGGGGACGGTAAACACTGAAGCTTTCTTT
CDR3: CASSAGTVNTEAFF
J: TRBJ1-1
D: -
V: TRBV7-2
size: once

DNA: TGTGCCAGCAGCGTACAGGGAAGTGGGGCCAACGTCCTGACTTTC
CDR3: CASSVQGSGANVLTF
J: TRBJ2-6
D: -
V: TRBV11-2
size: -

DNA: TGCGCCAGCAGCCAAGATCGTATTAACTATGGCTACACCTTC
CDR3: CASSQDRINYGYTF
J: TRBJ1-2
D: -
V: TRBV4-3
size: once

DNA: TGTGCCAGCAGCCAAGATACTAATTCCGGGACTAGCGTCACTAGATACGAGCAGTACTTC
CDR3: CASSQDTNSGTSVTRYEQYF
J: TRBJ2-7
D: TRBD2
V: TRBV4-2
size: -